The 2 T cell receptor beta chains below were found in one sample sequenced in a study of Ad26.COV2.S vaccination and SARS-CoV-2 variants. Measured with immunoSEQ multiplex PCR; TCRdb has only the in-frame clones, and not every one. The table lists approximately 420,000 clones, 70% to 90% of them singletons, with roughly 3.5% in the top ten. Stated treatment: roughly 18 received Ad26.COV2.S at low or high dose, single or two shots; about 5 received placebo; per-sample allocation not given. Collection of the samples took place on day 63 after the first injection of vaccine or placebo. This sample comprised peripheral blood, obtained in a trial of Ad26.COV2.S vaccine versus placebo. The receptor source for this set is a person between 18 and 65 years old who received the Ad26.COV2.S COVID-19 vaccine or a placebo.

The chain has TRBV28 and TRBJ2-2; tentatively, D is TRBD1 or TRBD2 (6 bases each). The germline CDR1 and CDR2 sequences are MDHEN and SYDVKM. The CDR3 is 14 amino acids. The V gene lost 9 bases and the J gene lost 0 bases, with 11 bases spanning the gap. The CDR3 is CASLRGANTGELFF. The CDR3 DNA reads as TGTGCCAGTCTAAGGGGGGCGAACACCGGGGAGCTGTTTTTT.

The rearrangement links TRBV7-2 to TRBJ2-4; 12 bases align to TRBD2. This CDR3 comprises 16 residues. Germline loops: CDR1 SGHTA, CDR2 FQGNSA. V gave up 5 bases and J gave up 7 bases; unmatched junction bases: 9. The CDR3 loop is CASSLRTSGAGNIQYF. As DNA, the CDR3 is TGTGCCAGCAGCCTGAGGACTAGCGGGGCCGGTAACATTCAGTACTTC.